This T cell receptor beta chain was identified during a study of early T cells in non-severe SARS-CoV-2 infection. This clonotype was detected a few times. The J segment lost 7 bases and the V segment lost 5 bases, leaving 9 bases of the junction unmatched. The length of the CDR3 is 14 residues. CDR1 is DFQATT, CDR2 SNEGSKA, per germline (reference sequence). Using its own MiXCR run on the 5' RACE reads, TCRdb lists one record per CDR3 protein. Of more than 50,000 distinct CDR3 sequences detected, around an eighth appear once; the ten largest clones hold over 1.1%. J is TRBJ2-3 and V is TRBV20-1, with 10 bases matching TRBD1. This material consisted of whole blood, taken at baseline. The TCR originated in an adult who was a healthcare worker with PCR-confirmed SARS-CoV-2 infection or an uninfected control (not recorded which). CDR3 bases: TGCAGTGCTGGGACAGGGGCCGACCTGAATACGCAGTATTTT. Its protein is CSAGTGADLNTQYF.